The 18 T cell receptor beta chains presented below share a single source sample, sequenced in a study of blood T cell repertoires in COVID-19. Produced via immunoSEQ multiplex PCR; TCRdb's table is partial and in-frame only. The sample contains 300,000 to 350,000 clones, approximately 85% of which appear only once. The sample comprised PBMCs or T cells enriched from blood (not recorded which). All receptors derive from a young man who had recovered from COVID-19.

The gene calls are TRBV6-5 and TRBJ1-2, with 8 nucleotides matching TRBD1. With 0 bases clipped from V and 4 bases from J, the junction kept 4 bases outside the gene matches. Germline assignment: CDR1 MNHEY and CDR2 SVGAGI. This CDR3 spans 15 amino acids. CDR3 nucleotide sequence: TGTGCCAGCAGTTACTCCAGGGGGCGTATCTATGGCTACACCTTC. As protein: CASSYSRGRIYGYTF.

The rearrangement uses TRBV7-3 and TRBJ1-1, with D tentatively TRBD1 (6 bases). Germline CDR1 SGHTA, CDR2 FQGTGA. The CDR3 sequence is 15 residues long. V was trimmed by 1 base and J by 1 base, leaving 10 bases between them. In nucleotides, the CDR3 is TGTGCCAGCAGCTTAATTAGACAGGAGAACACTGAAGCTTTCTTT. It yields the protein CASSLIRQENTEAFF.

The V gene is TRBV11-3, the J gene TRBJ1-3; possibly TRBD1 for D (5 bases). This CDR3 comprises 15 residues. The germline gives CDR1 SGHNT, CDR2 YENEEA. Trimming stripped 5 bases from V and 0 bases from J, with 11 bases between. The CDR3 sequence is CASSQGPSSGNTIYF. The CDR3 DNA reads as TGTGCCAGCAGCCAGGGCCCCAGCTCTGGAAACACCATATATTTT.

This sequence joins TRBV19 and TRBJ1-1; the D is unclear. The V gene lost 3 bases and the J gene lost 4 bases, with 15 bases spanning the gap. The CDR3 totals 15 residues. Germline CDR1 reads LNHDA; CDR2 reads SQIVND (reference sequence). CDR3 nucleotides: TGTGCCAGTAGTATTCGCTCGGGCAGCGGCACTGAAGCTTTCTTT. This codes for CASSIRSGSGTEAFF.

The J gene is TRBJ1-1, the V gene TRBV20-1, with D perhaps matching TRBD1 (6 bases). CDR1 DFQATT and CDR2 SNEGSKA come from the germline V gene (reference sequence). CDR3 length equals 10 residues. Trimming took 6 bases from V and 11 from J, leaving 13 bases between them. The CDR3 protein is CSAAYRAAFF. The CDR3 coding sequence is TGCAGTGCCGCCTACAGGGCGGCTTTCTTT.

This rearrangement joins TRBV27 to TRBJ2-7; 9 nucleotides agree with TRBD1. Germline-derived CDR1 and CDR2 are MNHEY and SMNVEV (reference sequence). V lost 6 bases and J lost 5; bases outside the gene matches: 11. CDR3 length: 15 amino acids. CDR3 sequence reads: CASRSGQGSFDEQYF. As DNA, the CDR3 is TGTGCCAGCAGATCGGGACAGGGAAGTTTCGACGAGCAGTACTTC.

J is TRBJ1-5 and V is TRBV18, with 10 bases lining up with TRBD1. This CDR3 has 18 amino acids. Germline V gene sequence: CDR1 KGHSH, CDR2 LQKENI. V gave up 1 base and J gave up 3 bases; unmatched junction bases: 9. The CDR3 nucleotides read TGTGCCAGCTCACCACGCTATCTTGGGACAGGGGACAATCAGCCCCAGCATTTT. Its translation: CASSPRYLGTGDNQPQHF. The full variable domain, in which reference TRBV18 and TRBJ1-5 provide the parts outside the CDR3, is NAGVMQNPRHLVRRRGQEARLRCSPMKGHSHVYWYRQLPEEGLKFMVYLQKENIIDESGMPKERFSAEFPKEGPSILRIQQVVRGDSAAYFCASSPRYLGTGDNQPQHFGDGTRLSIL.

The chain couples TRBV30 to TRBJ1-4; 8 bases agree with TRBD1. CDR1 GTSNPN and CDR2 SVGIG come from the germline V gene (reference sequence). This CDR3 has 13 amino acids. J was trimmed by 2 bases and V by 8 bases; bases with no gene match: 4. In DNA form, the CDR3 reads TGTGCCACGACAGGGGCTACTAATGAAAAACTGTTTTTT. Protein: CATTGATNEKLFF. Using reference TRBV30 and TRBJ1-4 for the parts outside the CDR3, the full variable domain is SQTIHQWPATLVQPVGSPLSLECTVEGTSNPNLYWYRQAAGRGLQLLFYSVGIGQISSEVPQNLSASRPQDRQFILSSKKLLLSDSGFYLCATTGATNEKLFFGSGTQLSVL.

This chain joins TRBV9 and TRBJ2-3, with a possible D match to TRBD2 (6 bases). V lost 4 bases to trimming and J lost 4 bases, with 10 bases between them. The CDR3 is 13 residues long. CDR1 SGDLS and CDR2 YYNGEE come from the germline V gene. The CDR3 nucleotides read TGTGCCAGCAGCTGGAGGGCCCCAGATACGCAGTATTTT. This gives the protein CASSWRAPDTQYF.

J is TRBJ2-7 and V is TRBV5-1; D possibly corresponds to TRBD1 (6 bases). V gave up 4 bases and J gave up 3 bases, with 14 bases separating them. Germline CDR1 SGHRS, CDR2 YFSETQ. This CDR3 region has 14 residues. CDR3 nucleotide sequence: TGCGCCAGCAGCCCCGGGACAAGGATCTACGAGCAGTACTTC. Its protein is CASSPGTRIYEQYF.

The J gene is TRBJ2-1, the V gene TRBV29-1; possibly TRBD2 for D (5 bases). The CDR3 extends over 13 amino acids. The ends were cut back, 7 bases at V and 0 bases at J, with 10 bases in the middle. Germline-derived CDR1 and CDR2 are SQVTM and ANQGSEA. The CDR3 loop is CSGTGVSYNEQFF. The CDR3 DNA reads TGCAGCGGGACCGGGGTCTCCTACAATGAGCAGTTCTTC.

The CDR3 protein is CASSLRIERGVSYNEQFF. DNA for the CDR3: TGTGCCAGCAGTTTAAGGATTGAGCGGGGGGTCTCCTACAATGAGCAGTTCTTC. This sequence joins TRBV27 and TRBJ2-1; the match to TRBD2 covers 9 bases. The CDR3 runs 18 residues. V lost 2 bases, J lost 0 bases, and 8 bases stayed unmatched. Germline V gene sequence: CDR1 MNHEY, CDR2 SMNVEV (reference sequence).

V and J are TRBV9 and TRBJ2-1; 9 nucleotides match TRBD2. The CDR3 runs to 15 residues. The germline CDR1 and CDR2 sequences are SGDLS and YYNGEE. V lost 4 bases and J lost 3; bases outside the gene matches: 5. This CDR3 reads CASSLRGGDYNEQFF. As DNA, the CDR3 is TGTGCCAGCAGCCTGCGGGGGGGCGACTACAATGAGCAGTTCTTC.

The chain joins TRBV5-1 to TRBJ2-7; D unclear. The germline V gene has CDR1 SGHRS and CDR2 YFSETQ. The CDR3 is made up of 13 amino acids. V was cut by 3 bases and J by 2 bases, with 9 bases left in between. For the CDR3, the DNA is TGCGCCAGCAGCTCAACTCATACCTACGAGCAGTACTTC. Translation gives CASSSTHTYEQYF.

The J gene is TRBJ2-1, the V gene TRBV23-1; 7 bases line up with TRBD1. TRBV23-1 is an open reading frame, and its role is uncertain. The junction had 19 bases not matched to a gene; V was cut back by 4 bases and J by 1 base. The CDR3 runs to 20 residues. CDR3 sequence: CASSPLQGNLPKNSYNEQFF. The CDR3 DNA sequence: TGCGCCAGCAGTCCATTACAGGGGAATCTACCTAAAAATTCCTACAATGAGCAGTTCTTC.

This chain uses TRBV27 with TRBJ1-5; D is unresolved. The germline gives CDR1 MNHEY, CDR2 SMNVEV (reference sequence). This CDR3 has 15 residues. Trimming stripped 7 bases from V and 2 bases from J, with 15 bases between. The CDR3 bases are TGTGCCAGCAAAATTCCGACCGAGGGCAATCAGCCCCAGCATTTT. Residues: CASKIPTEGNQPQHF.

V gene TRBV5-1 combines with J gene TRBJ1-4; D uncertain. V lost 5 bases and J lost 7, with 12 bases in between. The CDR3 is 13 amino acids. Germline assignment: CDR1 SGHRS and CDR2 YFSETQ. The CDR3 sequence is CASRTSMGEKLFF. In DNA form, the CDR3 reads TGCGCCAGCAGGACTTCCATGGGTGAAAAACTGTTTTTT.

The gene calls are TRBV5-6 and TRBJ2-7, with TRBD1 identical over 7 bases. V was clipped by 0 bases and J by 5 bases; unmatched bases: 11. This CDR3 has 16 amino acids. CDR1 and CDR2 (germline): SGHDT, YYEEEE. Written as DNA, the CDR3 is TGTGCCAGCAGCTTGGCCTCCGGGACAGTGGTCCACGAGCAGTACTTC. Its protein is CASSLASGTVVHEQYF.